Following are 30 T cell receptor beta chains from one sample sequenced in a study of CD8 T cells in Susac syndrome. Reverse transcription of about 0.45 to 1 ug RNA was performed with random hexamers. Using its own MiXCR run on the immunoSEQ multiplex PCR reads, TCRdb lists one record per CDR3 protein. In the table there are a few hundred thousand distinct CDR3 sequences, around 93% of which are singletons. What was sequenced was CD4+ T cells from PBMCs. The receptors were sampled from a human donor with Susac syndrome.

V gene TRBV3-1 combines with J gene TRBJ1-4; 7 bases are shared with TRBD1. J gave up 8 bases and V 6 bases, and 15 bases lay outside the gene matches. Germline V lookup: CDR1 LGHDT, CDR2 YNNKEL (reference sequence). The length of the CDR3 is 16 residues. CDR3: CASSPLGGRLGEKLFF. The CDR3, as DNA: TGTGCCAGCAGTCCTCTAGGGGGCCGGCTAGGCGAAAAACTGTTTTTT. The full variable domain, completed using reference TRBV3-1 and TRBJ1-4, is DTAVSQTPKYLVTQMGNDKSIKCEQNLGHDTMYWYKQDSKKFLKIMFSYNNKELIINETVPNRFSPKSPDKAHLNLHINSLELGDSAVYFCASSPLGGRLGEKLFFGSGTQLSVL.

The chain links TRBV19 to TRBJ2-2; tentatively, D is TRBD1 (6 bases). The length of the CDR3 is 13 residues. The germline V and J ends were trimmed by 10 bases and 7 bases, with 16 bases remaining between them. Per germline, CDR1 LNHDA and CDR2 SQIVND (reference sequence). The CDR3 loop reads CAIAQDRFGELFF. CDR3 in DNA: TGTGCCATTGCCCAGGACAGATTCGGGGAGCTGTTTTTT.

This rearrangement joins TRBV30 to TRBJ2-4; the D gene could be TRBD1 or TRBD2 (5 bases each). Germline-derived CDR1 and CDR2 are GTSNPN and SVGIG (reference sequence). The CDR3 contains 17 residues. The V end was cut by 2 bases, the J end by 7 bases, with 24 bases between. CDR3 coding DNA: TGTGCCTGGAGTCTGACCAGGGATTTTGGCCCGGGGAACATTCAGTACTTC. It codes for CAWSLTRDFGPGNIQYF.

V usage is TRBV6-5 and J usage is TRBJ1-2; no clear D. V shed 0 bases and J shed 13 bases, with 15 bases lying between them. Germline V gene lookup returns CDR1 MNHEY and CDR2 SVGAGI. The CDR3 extends over 13 amino acids. The CDR3, as DNA: TGTGCCAGCAGTTACTCGAAGGTCCAGCCTACCACCTTC. Amino acids: CASSYSKVQPTTF.

This rearrangement joins TRBV4-2 to TRBJ1-6; no reliable D call. The CDR3 length is 14 residues. Germline CDR1 is LGHNA and CDR2 is YNFKEQ. V lost 4 bases to trimming and J lost 4 bases, with 8 bases between them. The CDR3 sequence is CASSRVEYNSPLHF. In DNA form, the CDR3 reads TGTGCCAGCAGCCGGGTGGAGTATAATTCACCCCTCCACTTT.

The V gene is TRBV6-5, the J gene TRBJ1-1, with D tentatively TRBD1 (5 bases). The CDR3 extends over 14 amino acids. V shed 0 bases and J shed 5 bases, with 10 bases lying between them. Per the germline V gene, CDR1 is MNHEY and CDR2 is SVGAGI. In nucleotides, the CDR3 is TGTGCCAGCAGTTACTCGACAGTGGGTACTGAAGCTTTCTTT. Its protein is CASSYSTVGTEAFF.

The rearrangement joins TRBV5-1 to TRBJ1-1; possibly TRBD1 for D (6 bases). The V gene's germline CDR1 is SGHRS and CDR2 YFSETQ. The germline V and J ends were trimmed by 0 bases and 5 bases, with 14 bases remaining between them. This CDR3 spans 15 amino acids. The CDR3 nucleotides read TGCGCCAGCAGCTTGGCCCCAGGGGCGCAGACTGAAGCTTTCTTT. Translated, it gives CASSLAPGAQTEAFF.

The sample holds a few counts of this clonotype. The chain carries TRBV12-3 or TRBV12-4 and TRBJ1-5, with D perhaps matching TRBD1 (5 bases). This CDR3 is 14 amino acids long. The germline V and J ends were trimmed by 6 bases and 9 bases, with 18 bases remaining between them. This CDR3 reads CASSSDNGIGPQHF. The CDR3 bases are TGTGCCAGCAGCTCGGACAACGGCATCGGGCCCCAGCATTTT.

V usage is TRBV20-1 and J usage is TRBJ2-7; tentatively, D is TRBD1 (6 bases). Germline values: CDR1 DFQATT, CDR2 SNEGSKA (reference sequence). This CDR3 is built from 13 residues. V was trimmed by 4 bases and J by 4 bases, leaving 14 bases between them. The CDR3, as DNA: TGCAGTGCTAATCCCGGGACACCATACGAGCAGTACTTC. Encoded protein: CSANPGTPYEQYF.

The genes are TRBV20-1 and TRBJ1-1; TRBD1 is a possible D gene (5 bases). The V gene lost 7 bases and the J gene lost 6 bases, with 12 bases spanning the gap. The CDR3 sequence is 11 residues long. Germline assignment: CDR1 DFQATT and CDR2 SNEGSKA (reference sequence). The CDR3 is CSDQGFAEAFF. The CDR3 bases are TGCAGTGACCAGGGTTTCGCTGAAGCTTTCTTT.

The chain carries TRBV28 and TRBJ1-2, with D uncertain. The germline gives CDR1 MDHEN, CDR2 SYDVKM. The CDR3 has 12 residues. CDR3 bases: TGTGCTGCGCAAAGGGCAGACTATGGCTACACCTTC. This codes for CAAQRADYGYTF.

This clonotype was found once. The V call is TRBV12-5, the J call TRBJ1-1; unclear D gene. CDR3 length equals 13 residues. Germline-derived CDR1 and CDR2 are LGHNT and FRNRAP. The V end lost 3 bases, the J end lost 1 base, and 6 bases lay between the germline ends. As DNA, the CDR3 is TGTGCTAGTGGTTTCCCAACGAACACTGAAGCTTTCTTT. Protein product: CASGFPTNTEAFF.

V usage is TRBV6-5 and J usage is TRBJ1-1; 8 bases match TRBD1. This CDR3 is 13 amino acids long. Germline CDR1 reads MNHEY; CDR2 reads SVGAGI. V was pared by 5 bases and J by 4 bases, with 3 bases of the junction left unmatched. The CDR3, as DNA: TGTGCCAGCAGTATGACAGGGGTCACTGAAGCTTTCTTT. This translates into CASSMTGVTEAFF.

The genes are TRBV28 and TRBJ1-1; D unclear. The CDR3 runs to 15 residues. Trimming removed 0 bases from V and 0 bases from J, with 8 bases in between. Germline CDR1 is MDHEN and CDR2 is SYDVKM. The CDR3 DNA is TGTGCCAGCAGTTTATGGGCGGGCCTGAACACTGAAGCTTTCTTT. Translating gives CASSLWAGLNTEAFF.

This clonotype was detected once. This sequence joins TRBV7-2 and TRBJ1-6; D ambiguous. CDR3 length: 13 amino acids. Trimming left V 1 base short and J 7 bases short, with 5 bases between. Germline values: CDR1 SGHTA, CDR2 FQGNSA. CDR3 DNA sequence: TGTGCCAGCAGCTTAGACGCGAATTCACCCCTCCACTTT. Its protein product is CASSLDANSPLHF.

This rearrangement joins TRBV5-1 to TRBJ2-2; TRBD1 is a possible D gene (5 bases). Between the trimmed V and J ends, which lost 1 base and 2 bases, there was a span of 9 bases. Germline V CDR1 and CDR2: SGHRS, YFSETQ. This CDR3 comprises 15 residues. This CDR3 reads CASSLTRDNTGELFF. CDR3 coding DNA: TGCGCCAGCAGCTTGACCAGGGATAACACCGGGGAGCTGTTTTTT.

The rearrangement uses TRBV3-1 and TRBJ2-5; D not certain. Germline V gene lookup returns CDR1 LGHDT and CDR2 YNNKEL (reference sequence). V was shortened by 3 bases and J by 4 bases, with 18 bases between the two germline ends. The CDR3 totals 16 residues. In nucleotides, the CDR3 is TGTGCCAGCAGCCATAGGGCCCTCAGGATCCGAGAGACCCAGTACTTC. Its translation is CASSHRALRIRETQYF.

The rearrangement joins TRBV9 to TRBJ1-2; D is unclear. Germline V gene sequence: CDR1 SGDLS, CDR2 YYNGEE. The CDR3 has 12 residues. V lost 0 bases to trimming and J lost 7 bases, with 7 bases between them. The CDR3: CASSVVDGGYTF. The CDR3, as DNA: TGTGCCAGCAGCGTAGTCGATGGTGGCTACACCTTC.

The chain is built from TRBV7-2 and TRBJ2-7; 7 nucleotides align to TRBD1. Germline V gene lookup returns CDR1 SGHTA and CDR2 FQGNSA. V dropped 8 bases and J dropped 5; count of bases not matched to a gene: 6. This CDR3 has 12 amino acids. Written as DNA, the CDR3 is TGTGCCAGCGGAAACAGGGGCGACGAGCAGTACTTC. It codes for CASGNRGDEQYF.

This clonotype has just a few counts. The chain carries TRBV7-2 and TRBJ1-2; D is possibly TRBD1 (6 bases). The V and J ends lost 5 bases and 2 bases respectively, with 12 bases between them. The V gene's germline CDR1 is SGHTA and CDR2 FQGNSA. The CDR3 extends over 14 amino acids. CDR3 region: CASSPDRINYGYTF. The CDR3 nucleotides are TGTGCCAGCAGCCCTGACAGGATCAACTATGGCTACACCTTC.

The chain is built from TRBV6-1 and TRBJ1-6; TRBD1 aligns across 8 bases. The CDR3 is made up of 16 amino acids. Germline CDR1 and CDR2: MNHNS and SASEGT. Trimming at V came to 7 bases and at J to 7 bases, leaving 12 bases not matched to a gene. The CDR3 loop reads CASTDRGPSENSPLHF. In nucleotides, the CDR3 is TGTGCCAGCACCGACAGGGGCCCATCTGAAAATTCACCCCTCCACTTT.

The V gene is TRBV28, the J gene TRBJ2-3, with unresolved D. Germline V gene data show CDR1 as MDHEN and CDR2 as SYDVKM. CDR3 size: 11 residues. V dropped 4 bases and J dropped 7 bases, with 6 bases sitting between them. In DNA, the CDR3 is TGTGCCAGCAGTTCCACGCATACGCAGTATTTT. Translating gives CASSSTHTQYF.

The DNA for the CDR3 is TGTGCCAGCAGCCAAGAAACAGGGGGCTCCTACAATGAGCAGTTCTTC. Translation gives CASSQETGGSYNEQFF. The chain joins TRBV4-2 to TRBJ2-1; 8 positions match TRBD1. CDR3 length: 16 amino acids. CDR1 is LGHNA, CDR2 YNFKEQ, per germline. V lost 0 bases, J lost 0 bases, and 1 base stayed unmatched.

V is TRBV4-3 and J is TRBJ1-1; no reliable D call. CDR1 is LGHNA, CDR2 YSLEER, per germline. The CDR3 covers 14 residues. V was shortened by 2 bases and J by 1 base, with 8 bases between the two germline ends. Here the CDR3 reads CASSQIFANTEAFF. The CDR3 DNA is TGCGCCAGCAGCCAAATCTTCGCGAACACTGAAGCTTTCTTT.

The chain has TRBV11-2 and TRBJ1-5; D is undetermined. Trimming removed 1 base at V and 0 bases at J, with 13 bases between. The germline gives CDR1 SGHAT, CDR2 FQNNGV. This CDR3 has 17 amino acids. In DNA, the CDR3 is TGTGCCAGCAGCTTAGTTCAGAGAGACTATAGCAATCAGCCCCAGCATTTT. Translating it yields CASSLVQRDYSNQPQHF.

The CDR3 reads CASSQEVGRNGELFF. Written as DNA, the CDR3 is TGCGCCAGCAGCCAAGAGGTTGGGAGGAACGGGGAGCTGTTTTTT. The rearrangement links TRBV4-3 to TRBJ2-2; perhaps TRBD2 as D (6 bases). Trimming removed 0 bases from V and 7 bases from J, with 12 bases in between. CDR3 length: 15 amino acids. CDR1 is LGHNA, CDR2 YSLEER, per germline.

The V call is TRBV30, the J call TRBJ1-4, with a possible D match to TRBD1 (5 bases). The V and J ends lost 4 bases and 4 bases respectively, with 10 bases between them. The length of the CDR3 is 13 residues. Per germline, CDR1 GTSNPN and CDR2 SVGIG (reference sequence). CDR3 sequence: CAWMRDGNEKLFF. The CDR3 bases are TGTGCCTGGATGCGGGACGGTAATGAAAAACTGTTTTTT.

The CDR3 sequence: CAISGGDSSNQPQHF. The CDR3 region has the DNA TGTGCCATCAGTGGGGGGGACAGTAGCAATCAGCCCCAGCATTTT. The chain recombines TRBV10-3 with TRBJ1-5; 7 bases match TRBD1. With V trimmed by 4 bases and J by 0 bases, 3 bases remained unmatched. Germline V gene lookup returns CDR1 ENHRY and CDR2 SYGVKD. This CDR3 contains 15 residues.

The CDR3 sequence: CSARWDNEKLFF. CDR3 coding DNA: TGCAGTGCTAGATGGGACAATGAAAAACTGTTTTTT. V usage is TRBV20-1 and J usage is TRBJ1-4; TRBD1 might be the D (5 bases). The CDR3 spans 12 residues. Germline V lookup: CDR1 DFQATT, CDR2 SNEGSKA (reference sequence). The ends were cut back, 2 bases at V and 5 bases at J, with 6 bases in the middle.

The V gene is TRBV30, the J gene TRBJ1-2; perhaps TRBD1 as D (6 bases). Germline CDR1 is GTSNPN and CDR2 is SVGIG (reference sequence). The CDR3 runs 14 residues. Trimming cost V 5 bases and J 1 base, with 14 bases left between them. CDR3 loop: CAWALTGDNYGYTF. Written as DNA, the CDR3 is TGTGCCTGGGCTCTGACAGGAGATAACTATGGCTACACCTTC. Full variable domain (remainder filled in from reference TRBV30 and TRBJ1-2): SQTIHQWPATLVQPVGSPLSLECTVEGTSNPNLYWYRQAAGRGLQLLFYSVGIGQISSEVPQNLSASRPQDRQFILSSKKLLLSDSGFYLCAWALTGDNYGYTFGSGTRLTVV.